These 26 T cell receptor beta chains originate from one sample sequenced in a study of T-cell memory formation after mild COVID-19. One entry per CDR3 protein results from TCRdb running MiXCR on the 5' RACE reads. The data hold roughly 560,000 distinct CDR3 sequences, with over 20% observed a single time. Sequencing input: PBMCs or a T cell subset sorted from them (not recorded which). The receptor source for this set is an adult woman who had mild COVID-19 (a few samples of this study predate the infection). Cell type and time point are not known.

CDR3 protein: CASSKGVNTEAFF. The CDR3 DNA reads TGTGCCAGCAGTAAAGGGGTGAACACTGAAGCTTTCTTT. The chain has TRBV25-1 and TRBJ1-1, with D possibly matching TRBD1 (5 bases). This CDR3 has 13 amino acids. CDR1 MGHDK and CDR2 SYGVNS come from the germline V gene. Trimming left V 5 bases short and J 0 bases short, with 7 bases between. The variable domain in full, with the rest retrieved from reference TRBV25-1 and TRBJ1-1, is EADIYQTPRYLVIGTGKKITLECSQTMGHDKMYWYQQDPGMELHLIHYSYGVNSTEKGDLSSESTVSRIRTEHFPLTLESARPSHTSQYLCASSKGVNTEAFFGQGTRLTVV.

This clonotype has only a few counts. This chain uses TRBV30 with TRBJ2-7; D ambiguous. Per the germline V gene, CDR1 is GTSNPN and CDR2 is SVGIG (reference sequence). This CDR3 has 14 amino acids. The V end was cut by 1 base, the J end by 4 bases, with 14 bases between. In DNA, the CDR3 is TGTGCCTGGAGTGACCCTGGTCCCGATTACGAGCAGTACTTC. Protein: CAWSDPGPDYEQYF.

The chain is built from TRBV6-1 and TRBJ2-3; TRBD2 matches at 9 bases. The germline V gene encodes CDR1 MNHNS and CDR2 SASEGT. V trimming: 1 base; J trimming: 6 bases; junction bases outside the gene matches: 11. The CDR3 has 17 amino acids. The CDR3 nucleotides read TGTGCCAGCAGTGAAGGGGTTGCGGGGGGGCCAGGTGATACGCAGTATTTT. Its translation is CASSEGVAGGPGDTQYF.

This rearrangement joins TRBV7-2 to TRBJ2-5, with D perhaps being TRBD1 or TRBD2 (5 bases each). CDR3 size: 12 residues. Germline V gene data show CDR1 as SGHTA and CDR2 as FQGNSA. V was clipped by 5 bases and J by 9 bases, with 13 bases between them. The CDR3 DNA reads TGTGCCAGCAGCCAGGTGGTGGGGGCCCAGTACTTC. Amino acids: CASSQVVGAQYF.

The table lists this clonotype with many counts. The chain couples TRBV7-9 to TRBJ2-7; D is undetermined. The germline V gene encodes CDR1 SEHNR and CDR2 FQNEAQ (reference sequence). The CDR3 sequence is 12 residues long. The germline V and J ends were trimmed by 5 bases and 4 bases, with 9 bases remaining between them. The CDR3 protein is CASSPASYEQYF. The CDR3 region has the DNA TGTGCCAGCAGCCCTGCTTCGTACGAGCAGTACTTC.

This clonotype is a singleton in its sample. The chain combines TRBV13 with TRBJ1-1; unclear D gene. The germline CDR1 and CDR2 sequences are PRHDT and FYEKMQ (reference sequence). This CDR3 region has 15 residues. V was cut by 5 bases and J by 7 bases, with 20 bases left in between. CDR3 sequence: CASSTLPFEGVEAFF. Here the CDR3 DNA reads TGTGCCAGCAGCACCCTCCCGTTCGAGGGCGTTGAAGCTTTCTTT.

This clonotype showed up just a few times. This sequence joins TRBV10-3 and TRBJ1-1; D gene ambiguous. The CDR3 runs 12 residues. V was clipped by 10 bases and J by 3 bases, with 12 bases between them. Per germline, CDR1 ENHRY and CDR2 SYGVKD. DNA for the CDR3: TGTGCCACTGGACGGGGAGACACTGAAGCTTTCTTT. Translated: CATGRGDTEAFF.

This clonotype was seen a few times. This chain uses TRBV2 with TRBJ2-5; maybe TRBD1 (5 bases). V was trimmed by 5 bases and J by 5 bases, leaving 15 bases between them. Germline V lookup: CDR1 SNHLY, CDR2 FYNNEI. The CDR3 length is 14 residues. CDR3 sequence reads: CASSRPGIRETQYF. As DNA, the CDR3 is TGTGCCAGCAGTAGGCCAGGGATTAGGGAGACCCAGTACTTC.

This chain links TRBV7-3 with TRBJ2-2; no clear D gene. This CDR3 is built from 14 residues. CDR1 is SGHTA, CDR2 FQGTGA, per germline. Between the trimmed V and J ends, which lost 4 bases and 2 bases, there was a span of 8 bases. The chain's CDR3 is CASSSDLNTGELFF. CDR3 in DNA: TGTGCCAGCAGCTCGGACCTAAACACCGGGGAGCTGTTTTTT.

This clonotype was counted a few times. The chain uses TRBV7-2 and TRBJ1-2; the match to TRBD1 covers 8 bases. Germline-derived CDR1 and CDR2 are SGHTA and FQGNSA. Losses at the gene ends were 5 bases for V and 4 bases for J; bases not matched to a gene: 9. The CDR3 length is 15 residues. In DNA form, the CDR3 reads TGTGCCAGCAGCCCACGGACAGGGAGTACCTATGGCTACACCTTC. It codes for CASSPRTGSTYGYTF.

The J gene is TRBJ2-6, the V gene TRBV21-1; the table's D call of TRBD1 was not tested on the DNA. TRBV21-1 is reported as a pseudogene. The CDR3 has 20 amino acids. This CDR3 is CASSRGGFSPSDSGANVLTF. The DNA of the CDR3 is TGTGCCAGCAGTCGGGGCGGCTTCAGCCCGTCCGACTCTGGGGCCAACGTCCTGACTTTC.

This rearrangement joins TRBV7-9 to TRBJ2-3; TRBD2 matches 8 bases. Germline assignment: CDR1 SEHNR and CDR2 FQNEAQ (reference sequence). This CDR3 is built from 16 residues. V trimming: 5 bases; J trimming: 2 bases; junction bases outside the gene matches: 9. The CDR3 coding sequence is TGTGCCAGCAGCCCTACGGGGGGGATGGACACAGATACGCAGTATTTT. Encoded protein: CASSPTGGMDTDTQYF.

This clonotype showed up just a few times. The J gene is TRBJ1-1, the V gene TRBV12-3 or TRBV12-4; D remains unclear. The CDR3 covers 14 residues. The ends were cut back, 3 bases at V and 1 base at J, with 9 bases in the middle. The CDR3 loop reads CASSFHLGNTEAFF. The CDR3 bases are TGTGCCAGCAGTTTCCACCTAGGGAACACTGAAGCTTTCTTT.

This chain links TRBV7-9 with TRBJ2-1; TRBD2 aligns across 11 bases. Trimming at V came to 4 bases and at J to 4 bases, leaving 15 bases not matched to a gene. Germline V gene sequence: CDR1 SEHNR, CDR2 FQNEAQ (reference sequence). This CDR3 has 19 amino acids. This CDR3 reads CASSSSLAGDRKGYNEQFF. The DNA of the CDR3 is TGTGCCAGCAGCTCTTCACTAGCGGGAGACCGCAAGGGATACAATGAGCAGTTCTTC. The variable domain in full, completed from reference TRBV7-9 and TRBJ2-1, reads DTGVSQNPRHKITKRGQNVTFRCDPISEHNRLYWYRQTLGQGPEFLTYFQNEAQLEKSRLLSDRFSAERPKGSFSTLEIQRTEQGDSAMYLCASSSSLAGDRKGYNEQFFGPGTRLTVL.

This chain connects TRBV7-9 to TRBJ2-2, with D maybe TRBD2 (6 bases). CDR3 length: 15 amino acids. V was shortened by 4 bases and J by 7 bases, with 16 bases between the two germline ends. The germline V gene encodes CDR1 SEHNR and CDR2 FQNEAQ (reference sequence). CDR3 protein: CASSSGLAGHGELFF. The DNA for the CDR3 is TGTGCCAGCAGCTCGGGACTCGCGGGTCACGGGGAGCTGTTTTTT.

This clonotype showed up many times. This chain links TRBV29-1 with TRBJ2-7, with D possibly matching TRBD2 (7 bases). The length of the CDR3 is 14 residues. In germline, CDR1 is SQVTM, CDR2 ANQGSEA. Trimming removed 8 bases from V and 2 bases from J, with 19 bases in between. As DNA, the CDR3 is TGCAGCCATTGGGAGGGACAACCGACCTACGAGCAGTACTTC. Amino acid sequence: CSHWEGQPTYEQYF.

This clonotype was detected a few times. This chain connects TRBV4-2 to TRBJ1-4; D is undetermined. This CDR3 comprises 14 residues. V was trimmed by 1 base and J by 10 bases, leaving 13 bases between them. Germline V lookup: CDR1 LGHNA, CDR2 YNFKEQ. CDR3 region: CASSQVTPTGKLFF. CDR3 in DNA: TGTGCCAGCAGCCAAGTAACACCGACGGGAAAACTGTTTTTT.

This clonotype has more than one count but fewer than ten. The chain combines TRBV4-1 with TRBJ2-7; a weak D match, TRBD1 (6 bases). The CDR3 runs 14 residues. V lost 4 bases and J 3 bases, leaving 13 bases between the germline ends. Germline CDR1 and CDR2: MGHRA and YSYEKL. The CDR3 spells CASSRMRQDYEQYF. The DNA for the CDR3 is TGCGCCAGCAGCCGGATGAGACAGGACTACGAGCAGTACTTC.

This clonotype was counted many times. J is TRBJ2-1 and V is TRBV18; D assignment may be TRBD1 or TRBD2 (6 bases each). CDR3 length: 12 amino acids. The ends were cut back, 3 bases at V and 14 bases at J, with 14 bases in the middle. Per germline, CDR1 KGHSH and CDR2 LQKENI. CDR3 residues: CASSPNAGEEFF. Here the CDR3 DNA reads TGTGCCAGCTCACCCAATGCAGGGGAGGAGTTCTTC.

This clonotype turned up a few times. The V gene is TRBV4-1, the J gene TRBJ2-4; tentatively, D is TRBD1 (5 bases). The CDR3 runs 15 residues. V was shortened by 8 bases and J by 0 bases, with 14 bases between the two germline ends. The germline gives CDR1 MGHRA, CDR2 YSYEKL. The CDR3 spells CASSTEPLAKNIQYF. CDR3 nucleotides: TGCGCCAGCTCGACAGAACCTCTAGCCAAAAACATTCAGTACTTC.

Comment on this clonotype: One junction end does not reproduce the germline sequence, and a read error may be involved. This chain links TRBV9 with TRBJ2-7; D remains unclear. This CDR3 spans 15 amino acids. CDR1 and CDR2 from the germline V gene are SGDLS and YYNGEE. The DNA for the CDR3 is TGTGACAGCAGCCCCGTTGAACTTGGGACCTACGAGCAGTACTTC. Its translation is CDSSPVELGTYEQYF.

The chain recombines TRBV19 with TRBJ1-2; TRBD1 is a possible D gene (6 bases). Looked up from germline, CDR1 is LNHDA and CDR2 is SQIVND (reference sequence). V was trimmed by 3 bases and J by 3 bases, leaving 11 bases between them. This CDR3 is 14 amino acids long. The CDR3 reads CASSIRGGDYGYTF. CDR3 bases: TGTGCCAGTAGTATTAGAGGGGGGGACTATGGCTACACCTTC.

In this sample, this clonotype turned up a few times. This chain connects TRBV7-9 to TRBJ2-3; no clear D. There are 13 residues in the CDR3. Germline CDR1 reads SEHNR; CDR2 reads FQNEAQ (reference sequence). The ends were cut back, 2 bases at V and 0 bases at J, with 3 bases in the middle. CDR3 in amino acids: CASSLKSTDTQYF. Here the CDR3 DNA reads TGTGCCAGCAGCTTAAAGAGCACAGATACGCAGTATTTT.

This clonotype was observed a few times. The chain has TRBV6-1 and TRBJ2-3; D is perhaps TRBD1 or TRBD2 (5 bases each). Germline loops: CDR1 MNHNS, CDR2 SASEGT. The CDR3 runs to 14 residues. V was pared by 6 bases and J by 5 bases, with 15 bases between. This CDR3 is CASRPTGHIDTQYF. CDR3 DNA sequence: TGTGCCAGCAGACCAACGGGGCACATAGATACGCAGTATTTT.

The rearrangement uses TRBV5-4 and TRBJ1-1, with 7 bases lining up with TRBD1. Germline trimming cut 4 bases from V and 12 bases from J; bases unmatched to any gene: 9. The CDR3 consists of 12 residues. CDR1 and CDR2 (germline): SGHNT, YYREEE (reference sequence). DNA for the CDR3: TGTGCCAGCAGCGACGGGACAGTGAAGACTTTCTTT. Its protein product is CASSDGTVKTFF.

This clonotype was seen more than once but under ten times. The chain is built from TRBV6-5 and TRBJ2-7; D not resolved. V was pared by 8 bases and J by 3 bases, with 14 bases between. Looked up from germline, CDR1 is MNHEY and CDR2 is SVGAGI. CDR3 length: 13 amino acids. This CDR3 is CASSPAVDYEQYF. DNA for the CDR3: TGTGCCAGCTCGCCAGCCGTTGACTACGAGCAGTACTTC.